These T cell receptor beta chains were read from a single sample in a study of cytomegalovirus exposure and HLA in healthy donors. Sequencing was performed with immunoSEQ multiplex PCR; in TCRdb, only in-frame clones are kept and a portion is missing. The sample holds 150,000 or so clones; 60% to 80% are singletons and the top ten take 6% to 8%. The specimen sequenced was PBMCs. The receptor source for this set is a male donor in good health and CMV-seronegative. CDR3s include the opening cysteine and the closing phenylalanine or tryptophan. The D gene is left open where the match is weak. The listing skips clone size in some rows; elsewhere it reads once, few, many or a size class.

v_call: TRBV6-1
j_call: TRBJ1-5
clone_size: .
d_call: .
cdr3_nt: TGTGCCAGCAGTGAAGACTGGGCGGGGAATCAGCCCCAGCATTTT
cdr3_aa: CASSEDWAGNQPQHF

v_call: TRBV6-1
j_call: TRBJ2-2
clone_size: once
d_call: TRBD1
cdr3_nt: TGTGCCAGCAGATCGGGACAGGGGTACACCGGGGAGCTGTTTTTT
cdr3_aa: CASRSGQGYTGELFF

v_call: TRBV28
j_call: TRBJ2-3
clone_size: .
d_call: TRBD2
cdr3_nt: TGTGCCAGCAGCCGACTAGCGGGAGGTTCAGATACGCAGTATTTT
cdr3_aa: CASSRLAGGSDTQYF

v_call: TRBV9
j_call: TRBJ1-3
clone_size: .
d_call: .
cdr3_nt: TGTGCCAGCAGGAGGGATACGTCTGGAAACACCATATATTTT
cdr3_aa: CASRRDTSGNTIYF

v_call: TRBV7-3
j_call: TRBJ2-7
clone_size: .
d_call: TRBD1
cdr3_nt: TGTGCCAGCAGCTCAGGACAGGGGTTTGGCGAGCAGTACTTC
cdr3_aa: CASSSGQGFGEQYF

v_call: TRBV4-2
j_call: TRBJ2-3
clone_size: few
d_call: TRBD1
cdr3_nt: TGTGCCAGCAGCCAAGTCACAGGGGAGCGGCCCACAGATACGCAGTATTTT
cdr3_aa: CASSQVTGERPTDTQYF

v_call: TRBV7-2
j_call: TRBJ1-2
clone_size: once
d_call: .
cdr3_nt: TGTGCCAGCACCTTAGAATCGCGGGACTATGACTACACCTTC
cdr3_aa: CASTLESRDYDYTF

v_call: TRBV29-1
j_call: TRBJ2-1
clone_size: .
d_call: .
cdr3_nt: TGCAGCGTCGCCGGACAGAGCTCCTACAATGAGCAGTTCTTC
cdr3_aa: CSVAGQSSYNEQFF

v_call: TRBV18
j_call: TRBJ2-5
clone_size: .
d_call: .
cdr3_nt: TGTGCCAGCTCACCAACCGGACAGAGGAACCAGTACTTC
cdr3_aa: CASSPTGQRNQYF

v_call: TRBV4-3
j_call: TRBJ2-2
clone_size: .
d_call: TRBD1
cdr3_nt: TGCGCCAGCAGCCAAGATCGAAACAGGGGGCGGGACACCGGGGAGCTGTTTTTT
cdr3_aa: CASSQDRNRGRDTGELFF

v_call: TRBV25-1
j_call: TRBJ2-2
clone_size: .
d_call: .
cdr3_nt: TGTGCCACGCAACAGGGTCCCGACACCGGGGAGCTGTTTTTT
cdr3_aa: CATQQGPDTGELFF

v_call: TRBV5-6
j_call: TRBJ2-3
clone_size: .
d_call: .
cdr3_nt: TGTGCCAGCAGCCTAAGGACTAAAGTCCCAAATACGCAGTATTTT
cdr3_aa: CASSLRTKVPNTQYF

v_call: TRBV7-2
j_call: TRBJ1-2
clone_size: few
d_call: .
cdr3_nt: TGTGCCAGCAGCTTAGTGGCAGGGGATGCCTATGGCTACACCTTC
cdr3_aa: CASSLVAGDAYGYTF

v_call: TRBV13
j_call: TRBJ2-1
clone_size: .
d_call: .
cdr3_nt: TGTGCCAGCTTGCCGAGGGAGACCCGGGTCAATGAGCAGTTCTTC
cdr3_aa: CASLPRETRVNEQFF

v_call: TRBV13
j_call: TRBJ1-2
clone_size: .
d_call: TRBD1
cdr3_nt: TGTGCCAGCAGCCCGACAGGGGGCGGTGGTGGCTACACCTTC
cdr3_aa: CASSPTGGGGGYTF

v_call: TRBV19
j_call: TRBJ1-5
clone_size: .
d_call: TRBD1
cdr3_nt: TGTGCCAGTAGTTCCGGGACAGCTAGCAATCAGCCCCAGCATTTT
cdr3_aa: CASSSGTASNQPQHF

v_call: TRBV9
j_call: TRBJ1-6
clone_size: few
d_call: TRBD1
cdr3_nt: TGTGCCAGCACTACAGACGGGACAGCTAATTCACCCCTCCACTTT
cdr3_aa: CASTTDGTANSPLHF

v_call: TRBV6-1
j_call: TRBJ1-6
clone_size: .
d_call: TRBD1
cdr3_nt: TGTGCCAGCAGTACCGGGACAGATAATTCACCCCTCCACTTT
cdr3_aa: CASSTGTDNSPLHF

v_call: TRBV19
j_call: TRBJ1-5
clone_size: few
d_call: .
cdr3_nt: TGTGCCAGTAGTCAACAGGGATCTCAGCCCCAGCATTTT
cdr3_aa: CASSQQGSQPQHF

v_call: TRBV6-6
j_call: TRBJ1-5
clone_size: .
d_call: .
cdr3_nt: TGTGCCAGCAGTCACAGGGACAATTCCAATCAGCCCCAGCATTTT
cdr3_aa: CASSHRDNSNQPQHF

v_call: TRBV30
j_call: TRBJ1-3
clone_size: .
d_call: .
cdr3_nt: TGTGCCTGGGGCCGTCCAGGGGACTCTGGAAACACCATATATTTT
cdr3_aa: CAWGRPGDSGNTIYF

v_call: TRBV7-9
j_call: TRBJ2-3
clone_size: .
d_call: TRBD2
cdr3_nt: TGTGCCAGCAGCTCCGGACTAGCGGGAGGGTCCCCCACAGATACGCAGTATTTT
cdr3_aa: CASSSGLAGGSPTDTQYF

v_call: TRBV6-5
j_call: TRBJ1-6
clone_size: .
d_call: TRBD1
cdr3_nt: TGTGCCAGCAGTTATGGGGACAGAGATTCACCCCTCCACTTT
cdr3_aa: CASSYGDRDSPLHF

v_call: TRBV6-6
j_call: TRBJ2-2
clone_size: .
d_call: .
cdr3_nt: TGTGCCAGCTCCCCACCGACAGGAAACACCGGGGAGCTGTTTTTT
cdr3_aa: CASSPPTGNTGELFF

v_call: TRBV20-1
j_call: TRBJ1-1
clone_size: .
d_call: .
cdr3_nt: TGCAGTGCCAAGACACACACTGAAGCTTTCTTT
cdr3_aa: CSAKTHTEAFF

v_call: TRBV7-2
j_call: TRBJ2-1
clone_size: .
d_call: TRBD2
cdr3_nt: TGTGCCAGCAGCTTTTCGCGGGAGATCGATGAGCAGTTCTTC
cdr3_aa: CASSFSREIDEQFF

v_call: TRBV7-6
j_call: TRBJ2-2
clone_size: once
d_call: .
cdr3_nt: TGTGCCAGCAGCTTATCGGCTCGGGTCCCCGGGGAGCTGTTTTTT
cdr3_aa: CASSLSARVPGELFF

v_call: TRBV6-5
j_call: TRBJ2-3
clone_size: .
d_call: .
cdr3_nt: TGTGCCAGCAGTTACCGAGGCGGCACAGATACGCAGTATTTT
cdr3_aa: CASSYRGGTDTQYF

v_call: TRBV9
j_call: TRBJ1-2
clone_size: .
d_call: .
cdr3_nt: TGTGCCAGCAGCCCCAAAACGCAGAGAGGGAGGGGTGGCTACACCTTC
cdr3_aa: CASSPKTQRGRGGYTF

v_call: TRBV5-4
j_call: TRBJ2-5
clone_size: .
d_call: .
cdr3_nt: TGTGCCAGCAGCTTCCCGGGGAAGGGGACCCAGTACTTC
cdr3_aa: CASSFPGKGTQYF